The next 9 T cell receptor beta chains were all read from a single sample in a study of blood T cell repertoires in COVID-19. Assay: immunoSEQ multiplex PCR; the TCRdb copy retains only in-frame clones and omits some. The sample has approximately 230,000 clones, about 86% seen once. The specimen sequenced was peripheral blood. All receptors derive from a man aged 80 or over with acute or convalescent COVID-19.

This chain links TRBV30 with TRBJ2-5; 8 nucleotides align to TRBD2. V was clipped by 5 bases and J by 4 bases; unmatched bases: 12. CDR1 and CDR2 (germline): GTSNPN, SVGIG (reference sequence). The CDR3 consists of 15 residues. The CDR3 is CAWGWGLAGRETQYF. The CDR3 nucleotides are TGTGCCTGGGGGTGGGGCTTAGCGGGAAGAGAGACCCAGTACTTC. The full variable domain, rest sourced from reference TRBV30 and TRBJ2-5, is SQTIHQWPATLVQPVGSPLSLECTVEGTSNPNLYWYRQAAGRGLQLLFYSVGIGQISSEVPQNLSASRPQDRQFILSSKKLLLSDSGFYLCAWGWGLAGRETQYFGPGTRLLVL.

This chain links TRBV20-1 with TRBJ2-7; D may be TRBD2 (5 bases). V was cut by 3 bases and J by 6 bases, with 12 bases left in between. The CDR3 length is 12 residues. CDR1 is DFQATT and CDR2 is SNEGSKA in the germline V gene (reference sequence). As DNA, the CDR3 is TGCAGTGCTAGTACCGGGAACGGCGAGCAGTACTTC. Its protein product is CSASTGNGEQYF.

The chain has TRBV6-5 and TRBJ1-3; D is possibly TRBD1 (5 bases). Germline V gene lookup returns CDR1 MNHEY and CDR2 SVGAGI. CDR3 length equals 15 residues. Trimming shortened V by 2 bases and J by 7 bases, and 15 bases separated the two germline ends. The CDR3 sequence is CASSYLQGSGNTIYF. The CDR3 coding sequence is TGTGCCAGCAGTTACCTCCAGGGTAGTGGTAACACCATATATTTT.

This clone was counted only a few times. The junction shows a germline mismatch at one end, possibly a read error. The chain combines TRBV29-1 with TRBJ2-5; 9 positions match TRBD1. CDR1 and CDR2 (germline): SQVTM, ANQGSEA. This CDR3 spans 12 amino acids. CDR3 DNA sequence: TGTTCCCACAGGGGGCTAAGGGAGACCCAGTACTTC. It encodes CSHRGLRETQYF.

The chain joins TRBV7-2 to TRBJ2-1; D is possibly TRBD2 (6 bases). Germline V gene data show CDR1 as SGHTA and CDR2 as FQGNSA. The CDR3 has 13 residues. V shed 5 bases and J shed 15 bases, with 20 bases lying between them. The CDR3: CASSPDAWDLRFF. CDR3 bases: TGTGCCAGCAGCCCCGACGCATGGGACTTGCGGTTCTTC.

V gene TRBV6-5 combines with J gene TRBJ1-2; D not certain. V lost 2 bases, J lost 7 bases, and 8 bases lay in between. There are 12 residues in the CDR3. CDR1 MNHEY and CDR2 SVGAGI come from the germline V gene. CDR3 protein: CASSYGSGGYTF. CDR3 nucleotide sequence: TGTGCCAGCAGTTACGGCTCGGGTGGCTACACCTTC.

The gene calls are TRBV30 and TRBJ2-3; D ambiguous. CDR1 is GTSNPN, CDR2 SVGIG, per germline (reference sequence). The CDR3 covers 16 residues. V was pared by 4 bases and J by 6 bases, with 23 bases between. The CDR3: CAWMEREPTPGDTQYF. The DNA of the CDR3 is TGTGCCTGGATGGAGCGCGAGCCTACCCCGGGTGATACGCAGTATTTT.

The chain joins TRBV28 to TRBJ2-7, with D maybe TRBD1 (6 bases). Looked up from germline, CDR1 is MDHEN and CDR2 is SYDVKM. V was clipped by 4 bases and J by 5 bases, with 18 bases between them. The CDR3 consists of 15 residues. CDR3 sequence (DNA): TGTGCCAGCAGTTCCAGGGGCCTTCAAGTAAACGAGCAGTACTTC. Its protein is CASSSRGLQVNEQYF.

The gene calls are TRBV27 and TRBJ2-7; D is possibly TRBD1 (5 bases). There are 13 residues in the CDR3. Trimming pared 3 bases from V and 4 bases from J, leaving 10 bases between. Germline V CDR1 and CDR2: MNHEY, SMNVEV (reference sequence). CDR3 nucleotide sequence: TGTGCCAGCAGTTTTACAGGCCTATACGAGCAGTACTTC. It codes for CASSFTGLYEQYF.